Sequencing of this T cell receptor (beta chain) was carried out in a study of OX40 agonist ivuxolimab in advanced cancers. Overall study context: Ivuxolimab, an antibody acting as an agonist of OX40 (CD134), was used to treat patients. A mean age of approximately 60 years, range about 20 to 85, was recorded, and under 85% were male.

This CDR3 region has 15 residues. Data came from immunoSEQ multiplex PCR; TCRdb stores just in-frame clones and leaves some out. The table records tens of thousands of clones, roughly 92% of them present only once. The material was CD4+ or CD8+ T cells sorted from blood, obtained in a trial of the OX40 agonist ivuxolimab. This receptor was identified in an adult with an advanced solid tumor such as melanoma, head and neck, liver or kidney cancer. The chain uses TRBV21-1 and TRBJ2-2; TRBD1 is the table's D call and was not checked against the DNA. TRBV21-1 is annotated as a pseudogene. The CDR3 nucleotides are TGTGCCAGCAGCATTTACAGGGGGCCAACCGGGGAGCTGTTTTTT. It specifies CASSIYRGPTGELFF.